The clone carrying this TCR beta chain was counted many times. The data were obtained in a study of identical twins. TCRdb analysed the 5' RACE reads with MiXCR anew, one entry per CDR3 protein. Here the sample spans roughly 1.6 million distinct CDR3 sequences, less than 40% being singletons. Trimming removed 5 bases from V and 8 bases from J; junction bases left unmatched: 12. The CDR3 consists of 15 residues. Looked up from germline, CDR1 is MDHEN and CDR2 is SYDVKM. This receptor was obtained from a newborn girl in good health. V usage is TRBV28 and J usage is TRBJ2-7; 10 bases line up with TRBD1. The specimen sequenced was cord blood. CDR3 DNA: TGTGCCAGCAGTCTCTGGGACAGGGGTCGAGCAAAGCAGTACTTC. Encoded protein: CASSLWDRGRAKQYF.